These 8 T cell receptor beta chains were all obtained from the same sample, sequenced in a study of regulatory T cells in long-lasting Graves disease. Time point of the sample: newly diagnosed GD, antithyroid drugs for less than 3 months. PBMCs provided the RNA from which the TCR library was made. To make TCR beta libraries, researchers used iRepertoire HTBI primers and Arm-PCR of CDR3 regions. TCRdb re-derived calls from the multiplex PCR reads in MiXCR, one entry per CDR3 protein. The data show roughly 420,000 distinct CDR3 sequences, less than 20% seen once. This sample also belongs to another study, concerning T cells in Graves' hyperthyroidism and ophthalmopathy.

The sequences come from peripheral blood mononuclear cells (PBMCs), collected at new diagnosis, from a patient treated with antithyroid drugs. Receptor source: a woman between 18 and 29 years old with Graves disease.

This clonotype was counted ten times or more. The chain employs TRBV18 and TRBJ2-5; 8 positions agree with TRBD2. V gave up 3 bases and J gave up 5 bases; unmatched junction bases: 8. This CDR3 has 15 residues. Germline CDR1 is KGHSH and CDR2 is LQKENI. DNA of the CDR3: TGTGCCAGCTCACCTAAAACTAGCGGAGTTGAGACCCAGTACTTC. This encodes CASSPKTSGVETQYF.

This clonotype has ten or more counts. V is TRBV28 and J is TRBJ1-5; D is undetermined. Germline CDR1 reads MDHEN; CDR2 reads SYDVKM. Trimming pared 4 bases from V and 6 bases from J, leaving 4 bases between. CDR3 size: 11 residues. Here the CDR3 DNA reads TGTGCCAGCAGTTCCTTTCAGCCCCAGCATTTT. It translates to CASSSFQPQHF.

This clonotype was counted between two and nine times. With a much larger clone just one base away, this may be a read error. The chain links TRBV7-2 to TRBJ2-7; TRBD2 aligns across 11 bases. Per germline, CDR1 SGHTA and CDR2 FQGNSA. Germline trimming cut 3 bases from V and 7 bases from J; bases unmatched to any gene: 17. The CDR3 loop spans 18 amino acids. CDR3 sequence reads: CASSLGLYSGRADNEQYF. CDR3 DNA: TGTGCCAGCAGCTTGGGTCTTTATAGCGGGAGGGCCGACAATGAGCAGTACTTC.

This clonotype was detected ten times or more. This sequence joins TRBV2 and TRBJ2-6; D perhaps matches TRBD1 (5 bases). Trimming cost V 4 bases and J 0 bases, with 7 bases left between them. Germline CDR1 and CDR2: SNHLY and FYNNEI. This CDR3 contains 15 residues. CDR3 sequence: CASSGRASGANVLTF. DNA of the CDR3: TGTGCCAGCAGTGGCAGGGCCTCTGGGGCCAACGTCCTGACTTTC.

Concerning this clonotype itself: Given a much more abundant clone one base away, this may be a read error. The chain is built from TRBV7-9 and TRBJ2-1; TRBD1 agrees at 8 bases. The CDR3 is 16 amino acids. J gave up 8 bases and V 1 base, and 10 bases lay outside the gene matches. CDR1 SEHNR and CDR2 FQNEAQ come from the germline V gene (reference sequence). In DNA form, the CDR3 reads TGTGCCAGCAGCTTAGTAGGGACAGGTCAAAGCGATGAGCAGTTCTTC. It specifies CASSLVGTGQSDEQFF.

At least ten counts were recorded for this clonotype. This rearrangement joins TRBV11-3 to TRBJ2-2, with no clear D. The germline V gene encodes CDR1 SGHNT and CDR2 YENEEA. This CDR3 region has 11 residues. The V end lost 8 bases, the J end lost 4 bases, and 5 bases lay between the germline ends. The CDR3 reads CASLGTGELFF. DNA for the CDR3: TGTGCCAGCCTAGGCACCGGGGAGCTGTTTTTT.

This clonotype was found many times. V is TRBV12-3 or TRBV12-4 and J is TRBJ2-7, with 7 bases lining up with TRBD2. The length of the CDR3 is 13 residues. The V gene end was trimmed by 7 bases and the J gene end by 5 bases; junction bases not matched to a gene: 8. CDR3 in amino acids: CASTVPGTNEQYF. The CDR3 DNA follows: TGTGCCAGCACCGTCCCCGGGACTAACGAGCAGTACTTC.

The table lists this clonotype with many counts. V is TRBV6-1 and J is TRBJ2-1, with 11 bases matching TRBD2. This CDR3 region has 15 residues. V was clipped by 5 bases and J by 9 bases; unmatched bases: 9. The germline V gene has CDR1 MNHNS and CDR2 SASEGT. CDR3 sequence reads: CASSTTSGTQFEQFF. The CDR3 DNA sequence: TGTGCCAGCAGTACGACTAGCGGGACTCAATTTGAGCAGTTCTTC.